What follows is one TCR beta chain and its context. Its antigen has not been determined. Base quality data are lacking; no much larger clone is found one base away. This sample is part of a study of blood T cell repertoires in COVID-19 (dated by TCRdb to about 2020). Background on the whole study: The collaborator samples originated in the United States, Italy and Spain and spanned the acute and convalescent phases of COVID-19. A freely available public database, intended as a resource for researchers studying the immune response to SARS-CoV-2, is where the repertoires were released. Where HLA class I and class II types were available, the types were taken from metadata supplied by the sample provider, not from assay-based typing. Samples came from the ongoing ImmuneRACE study (first 160 participants) plus 1,254 subjects from 6 global collaborators. The material from the prospective study consisted of cDNA or gDNA derived from T cells, B-cell-depleted T cells, or PBMCs. The sample metadata nearly always contained a de-identified subject ID, COVID-19 status, age in years and sex. Deeply sampled blood TCRbeta repertoires from subjects exposed to, actively infected with, or recovered from COVID-19 were included in the dataset.

CDR1 MNHEY and CDR2 SVGAGI are derived from the germline V gene. V trim: 10 bases; J trim: 6 bases; unmatched bases: 8. From cysteine to phenylalanine, the CDR3 is 14 amino acids long. The CDR3 DNA has 42 bases and is translated from base 1. TCRbeta CDR3 regions were amplified from genomic DNA using the immunoSEQ Assay, a bias-controlled multiplex PCR. Regarding the original processing steps: The number of nucleated cells in each sample was estimated from the amplification of reference gene primers within the assay. To quantify the absolute abundance of each unique TCRbeta CDR3 rearrangement, sequence reads were collapsed and filtered. For each sample, productive Simpson clonality was calculated by taking the square root of Simpson's diversity index across productive rearrangements. TCRdb stores this immuneACCESS table with in-frame sequences only. Part of the clones is absent; in the studies checked, under half of the shortfall reflects unresolved V genes, and no reason is known for the rest. The D gene and trimming were derived from the DNA, and the V and J assignments and clone size from that table. The sample table contains around 150,000 clones; only one count was recorded for roughly 87% of them. The ten largest clonotypes hold 11% of the sample.

Participants in the prospective study were enrolled through a virtual design, were aged about 18 to 90 years, and lived in 24 United States geographic areas. Cohort assignment in the prospective study relied on participant-reported clinical history from a screening survey and a study questionnaire. Recovered participants in ImmuneRACE Cohort 3 were defined by two consecutive negative NP/OP PCR tests, clearance by a healthcare professional, or resolution of symptoms. In the prospective study, whole blood, serum and a nasopharyngeal or oropharyngeal swab were collected from each participant by mobile phlebotomists. Prospective study participants could optionally give additional blood draws and questionnaires over an approximately two-month period. Before DNA extraction, blood samples from the prospective study were shipped at room temperature or frozen. Here is what the overall study found, with its caveats: Clinical and demographic metadata were provided uncurated, with the amount varying by source and participant.

The source is a man aged 50-60 years who had recovered from COVID-19. The sequenced sample was PBMCs or T cells enriched from blood (not recorded which). The chain joins TRBV6-5 to TRBJ1-5, with TRBD1 matching 11 junction bases. For the CDR3, the sequence is CATMGQGVSQPQHF. The DNA reads TGTGCCACCATGGGACAGGGGGTGAGTCAGCCCCAGCATTTT.